This T cell receptor beta chain appears in the sequencing data of a study of shared clonotypes between healthy human individuals. Study-level findings and limits: Inspection by rarefaction showed sorted-subset sequencing to be incomplete despite large depth. Roughly 5% of naive CD4 clonotypes were common to several donors.

The CDR3 extends over 15 amino acids. Germline values: CDR1 LNHDA, CDR2 SQIVND (reference sequence). Trimming pared 4 bases from V and 0 bases from J, leaving 13 bases between. The assay was carried out at the deep level. Over several immunoSEQ plates, each subset's genomic DNA was distributed in even portions. Data came from immunoSEQ multiplex PCR; TCRdb stores just in-frame clones and leaves some out. The sample holds 2 million to 2.5 million clones, 92% seen once. As for this clone: The target antigen is unknown.

Input material: naive CD4+ T cells from PBMCs. Stated subset: CD45RA+ positively selected. This rearrangement joins TRBV19 to TRBJ2-7; a weak D match, TRBD2 (5 bases). The clonotype was recovered from a man younger than 30 in good health. Some clones in this sample may be carry-over from other donors' samples. The CDR3 sequence: CASSTPGDYSYEQYF. The DNA for the CDR3 is TGTGCCAGTAGTACCCCGGGCGACTACTCCTACGAGCAGTACTTC.